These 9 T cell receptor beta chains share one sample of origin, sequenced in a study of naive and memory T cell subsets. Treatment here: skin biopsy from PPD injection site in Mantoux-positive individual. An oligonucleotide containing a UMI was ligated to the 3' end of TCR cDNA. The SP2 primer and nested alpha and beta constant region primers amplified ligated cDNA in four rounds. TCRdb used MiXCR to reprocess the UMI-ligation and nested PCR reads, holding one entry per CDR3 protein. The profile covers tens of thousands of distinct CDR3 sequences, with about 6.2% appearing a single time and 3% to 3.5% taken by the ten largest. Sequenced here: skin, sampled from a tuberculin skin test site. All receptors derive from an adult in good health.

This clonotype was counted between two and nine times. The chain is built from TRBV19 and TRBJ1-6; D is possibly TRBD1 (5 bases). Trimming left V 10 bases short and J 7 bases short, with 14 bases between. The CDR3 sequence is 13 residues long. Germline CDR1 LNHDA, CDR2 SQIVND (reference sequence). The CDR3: CATNWGSNSPLHF. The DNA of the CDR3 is TGTGCCACCAATTGGGGGTCGAATTCACCCCTCCACTTT.

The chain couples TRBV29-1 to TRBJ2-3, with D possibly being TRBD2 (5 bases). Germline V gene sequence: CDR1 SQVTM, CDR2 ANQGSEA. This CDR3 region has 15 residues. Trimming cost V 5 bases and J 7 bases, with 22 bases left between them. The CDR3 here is CSVRPGMPTLNTQYF. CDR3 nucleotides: TGCAGCGTTCGGCCGGGGATGCCAACTTTGAATACGCAGTATTTT.

CDR3 nucleotides: TGCGCCAGCAGCAAAGCAGGGAGAGTCGAAAAACTGTTTTTT. Protein sequence: CASSKAGRVEKLFF. This chain joins TRBV5-1 and TRBJ1-4; TRBD1 might be the D (5 bases). Germline V gene sequence: CDR1 SGHRS, CDR2 YFSETQ. V lost 4 bases to trimming and J lost 8 bases, with 15 bases between them. This CDR3 comprises 14 residues.

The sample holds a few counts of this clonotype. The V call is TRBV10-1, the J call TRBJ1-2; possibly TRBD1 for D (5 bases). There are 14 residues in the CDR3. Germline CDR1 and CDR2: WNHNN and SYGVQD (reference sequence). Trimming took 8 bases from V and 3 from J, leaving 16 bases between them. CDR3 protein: CASGDGLDYYGYTF. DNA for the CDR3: TGCGCCAGCGGGGACGGCTTGGACTACTATGGCTACACCTTC.

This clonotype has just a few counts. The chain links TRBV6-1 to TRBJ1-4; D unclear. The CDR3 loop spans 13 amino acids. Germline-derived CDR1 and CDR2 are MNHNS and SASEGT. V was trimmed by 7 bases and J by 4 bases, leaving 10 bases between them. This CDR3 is CASTSQNNEKLFF. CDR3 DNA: TGTGCCAGCACTTCCCAGAATAATGAAAAACTGTTTTTT.

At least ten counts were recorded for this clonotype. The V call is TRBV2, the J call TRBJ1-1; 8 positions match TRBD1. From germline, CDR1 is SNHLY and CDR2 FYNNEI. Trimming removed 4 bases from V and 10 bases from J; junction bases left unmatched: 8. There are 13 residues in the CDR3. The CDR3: CASSAGQGRTAFF. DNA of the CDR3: TGTGCCAGCAGTGCTGGACAGGGCCGTACAGCTTTCTTT.

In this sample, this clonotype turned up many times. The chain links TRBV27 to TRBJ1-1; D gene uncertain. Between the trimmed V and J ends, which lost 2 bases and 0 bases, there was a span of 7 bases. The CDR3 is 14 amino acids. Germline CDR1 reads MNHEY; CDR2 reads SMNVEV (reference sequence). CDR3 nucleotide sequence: TGTGCCAGCAGTTTACGACGTATGAACACTGAAGCTTTCTTT. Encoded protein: CASSLRRMNTEAFF.

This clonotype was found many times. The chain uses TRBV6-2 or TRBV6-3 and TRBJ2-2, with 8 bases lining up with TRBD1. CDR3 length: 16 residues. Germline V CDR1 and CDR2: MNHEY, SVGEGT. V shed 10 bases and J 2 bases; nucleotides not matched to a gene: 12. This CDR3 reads CATEITGTGNTGELFF. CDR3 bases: TGTGCCACCGAAATTACCGGGACAGGAAACACCGGGGAGCTGTTTTTT.

The DNA of the CDR3 is TGTGCCAGCTCACCACTAGGTTTAGGACAGCCGAACACTGAAGCTTTCTTT. Its translation is CASSPLGLGQPNTEAFF. This chain uses TRBV18 with TRBJ1-1, with D possibly being TRBD1 (6 bases). This CDR3 contains 17 residues. Trimming took off 1 base at V and 1 base at J, with 16 bases between the two ends. The germline V gene encodes CDR1 KGHSH and CDR2 LQKENI.